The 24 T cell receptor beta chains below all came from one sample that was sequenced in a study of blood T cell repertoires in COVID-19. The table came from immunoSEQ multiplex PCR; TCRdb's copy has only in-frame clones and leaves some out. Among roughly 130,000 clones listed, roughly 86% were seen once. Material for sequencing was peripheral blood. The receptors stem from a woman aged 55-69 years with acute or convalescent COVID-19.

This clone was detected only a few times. This CDR3 is CASSRDGVRGYTF. The CDR3 DNA follows: TGTGCCAGTAGTCGCGACGGGGTGCGTGGCTACACCTTC. V usage is TRBV19 and J usage is TRBJ1-2; the D is unclear. Germline loops: CDR1 LNHDA, CDR2 SQIVND (reference sequence). Trimming stripped 5 bases from V and 7 bases from J, with 14 bases between. The CDR3 extends over 13 amino acids.

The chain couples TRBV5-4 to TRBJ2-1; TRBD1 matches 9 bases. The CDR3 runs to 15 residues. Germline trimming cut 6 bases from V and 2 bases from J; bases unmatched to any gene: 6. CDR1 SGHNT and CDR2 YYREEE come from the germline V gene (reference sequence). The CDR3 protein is CASIPRTGAYNEQFF. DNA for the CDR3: TGTGCCAGCATCCCCCGGACAGGGGCCTACAATGAGCAGTTCTTC.

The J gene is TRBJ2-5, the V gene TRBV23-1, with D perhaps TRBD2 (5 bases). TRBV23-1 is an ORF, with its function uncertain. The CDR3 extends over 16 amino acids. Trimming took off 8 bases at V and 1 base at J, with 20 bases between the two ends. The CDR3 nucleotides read TGCGCCAGCGGTTTTGCGGTGAGCGGCCCCCAAGAGACCCAGTACTTC. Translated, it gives CASGFAVSGPQETQYF.

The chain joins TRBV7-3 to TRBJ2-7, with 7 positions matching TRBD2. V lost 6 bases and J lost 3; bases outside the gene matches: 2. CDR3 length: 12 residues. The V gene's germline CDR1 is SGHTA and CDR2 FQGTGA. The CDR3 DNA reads TGTGCCAGCAGTCGGGGGGACTACGAGCAGTACGTC. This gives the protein CASSRGDYEQYV.

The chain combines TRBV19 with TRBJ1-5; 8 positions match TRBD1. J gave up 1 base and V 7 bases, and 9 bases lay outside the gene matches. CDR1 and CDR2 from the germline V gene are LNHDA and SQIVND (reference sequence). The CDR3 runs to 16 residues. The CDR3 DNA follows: TGTGCCAGTAAAGGACAGGGCCCTCTAAGCAATCAGCCCCAGCATTTT. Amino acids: CASKGQGPLSNQPQHF.

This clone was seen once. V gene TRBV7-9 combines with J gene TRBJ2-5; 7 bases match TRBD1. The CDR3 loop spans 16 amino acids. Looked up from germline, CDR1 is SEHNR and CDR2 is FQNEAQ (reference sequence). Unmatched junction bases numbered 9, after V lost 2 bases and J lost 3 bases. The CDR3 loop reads CASSLRPGQQKETQYF. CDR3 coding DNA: TGTGCCAGCAGCTTACGTCCGGGACAGCAAAAAGAGACCCAGTACTTC. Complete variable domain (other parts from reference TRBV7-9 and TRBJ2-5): DTGVSQNPRHKITKRGQNVTFRCDPISEHNRLYWYRQTLGQGPEFLTYFQNEAQLEKSRLLSDRFSAERPKGSFSTLEIQRTEQGDSAMYLCASSLRPGQQKETQYFGPGTRLLVL.

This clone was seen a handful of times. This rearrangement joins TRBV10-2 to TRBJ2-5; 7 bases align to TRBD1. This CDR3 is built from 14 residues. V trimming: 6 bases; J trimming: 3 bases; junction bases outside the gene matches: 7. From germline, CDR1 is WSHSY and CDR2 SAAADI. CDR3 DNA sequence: TGCGCCAGCAGCAGGGGGATTGAGAAAGAGACCCAGTACTTC. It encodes CASSRGIEKETQYF.

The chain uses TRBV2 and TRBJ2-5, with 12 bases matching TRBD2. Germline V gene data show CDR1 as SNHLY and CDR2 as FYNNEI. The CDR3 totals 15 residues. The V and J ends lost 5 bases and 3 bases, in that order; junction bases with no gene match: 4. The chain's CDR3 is CASSTRLAGEETQYF. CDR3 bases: TGTGCCAGCAGTACCCGACTAGCGGGAGAAGAGACCCAGTACTTC.

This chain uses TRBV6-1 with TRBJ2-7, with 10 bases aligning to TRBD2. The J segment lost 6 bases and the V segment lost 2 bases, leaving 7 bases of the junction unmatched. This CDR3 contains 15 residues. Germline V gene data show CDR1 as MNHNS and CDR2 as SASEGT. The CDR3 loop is CASSETESGGGEQYF. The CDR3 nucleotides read TGTGCCAGCAGTGAAACAGAAAGCGGGGGGGGCGAGCAGTACTTC.

The CDR3 reads CAWQQGNQPQHF. The CDR3 nucleotides are TGTGCCTGGCAACAGGGAAATCAGCCCCAGCATTTT. The gene calls are TRBV30 and TRBJ1-5; D is possibly TRBD1 (6 bases). CDR1 GTSNPN and CDR2 SVGIG come from the germline V gene (reference sequence). V was cut by 5 bases and J by 4 bases, with 9 bases left in between. The CDR3 runs 12 residues. The full variable domain, its missing parts supplied by reference TRBV30 and TRBJ1-5, is SQTIHQWPATLVQPVGSPLSLECTVEGTSNPNLYWYRQAAGRGLQLLFYSVGIGQISSEVPQNLSASRPQDRQFILSSKKLLLSDSGFYLCAWQQGNQPQHFGDGTRLSIL.

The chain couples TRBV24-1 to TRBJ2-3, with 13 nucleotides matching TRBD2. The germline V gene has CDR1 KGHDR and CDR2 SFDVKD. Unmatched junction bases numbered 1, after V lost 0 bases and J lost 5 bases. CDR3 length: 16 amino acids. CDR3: CATSDLGTSGIDTQYF. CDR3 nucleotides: TGTGCCACCAGTGATTTGGGGACTAGCGGGATAGATACGCAGTATTTT.

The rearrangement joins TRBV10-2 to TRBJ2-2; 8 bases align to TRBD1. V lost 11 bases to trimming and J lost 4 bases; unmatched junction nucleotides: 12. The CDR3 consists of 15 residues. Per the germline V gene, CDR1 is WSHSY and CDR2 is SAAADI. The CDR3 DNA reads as TGCGCCGGGGCGCAGGGGGCGCAGAGCACCGGGGAGCTGTTTTTT. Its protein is CAGAQGAQSTGELFF.

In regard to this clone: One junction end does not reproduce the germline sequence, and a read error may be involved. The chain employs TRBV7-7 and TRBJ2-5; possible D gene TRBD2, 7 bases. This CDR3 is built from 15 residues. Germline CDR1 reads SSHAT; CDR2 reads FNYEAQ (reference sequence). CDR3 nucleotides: TGTGCTAGCAGCTTAGGCAGGGGAGGGAGCGAGACCCAGTACTTC. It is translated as CASSLGRGGSETQYF. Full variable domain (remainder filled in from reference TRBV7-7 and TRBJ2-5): GAGVSQSPRYKVTKRGQDVTLRCDPISSHATLYWYQQALGQGPEFLTYFNYEAQPDKSGLPSDRFSAERPEGSISTLTIQRTEQRDSAMYRCASSLGRGGSETQYFGPGTRLLVL.

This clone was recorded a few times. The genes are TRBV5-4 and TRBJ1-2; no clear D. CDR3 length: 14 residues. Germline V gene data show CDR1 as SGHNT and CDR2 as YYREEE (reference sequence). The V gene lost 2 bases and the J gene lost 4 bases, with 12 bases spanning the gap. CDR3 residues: CASSFQGGFYGYTF. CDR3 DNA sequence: TGTGCCAGCAGCTTCCAAGGAGGGTTCTATGGCTACACCTTC.

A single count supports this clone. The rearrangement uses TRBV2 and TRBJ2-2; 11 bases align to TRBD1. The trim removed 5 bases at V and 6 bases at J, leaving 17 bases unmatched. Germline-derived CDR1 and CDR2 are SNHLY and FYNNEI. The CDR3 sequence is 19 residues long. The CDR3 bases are TGTGCCAGCAGTAAACTCCCCCAGCACGGGACAGGGGGGGCCGGGGAGCTGTTTTTT. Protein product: CASSKLPQHGTGGAGELFF.

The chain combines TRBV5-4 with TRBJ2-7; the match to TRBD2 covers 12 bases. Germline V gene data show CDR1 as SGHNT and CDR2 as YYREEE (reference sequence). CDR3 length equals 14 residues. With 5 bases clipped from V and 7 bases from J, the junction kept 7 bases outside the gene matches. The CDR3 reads CASSSSGRAGEQYF. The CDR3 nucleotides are TGTGCCAGCAGTTCTAGCGGGAGGGCGGGTGAGCAGTACTTC.

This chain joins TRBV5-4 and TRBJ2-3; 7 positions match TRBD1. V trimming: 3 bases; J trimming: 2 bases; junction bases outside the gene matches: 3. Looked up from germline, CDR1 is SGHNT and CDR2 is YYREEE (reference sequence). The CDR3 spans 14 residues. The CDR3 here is CASSSTGYTDTQYF. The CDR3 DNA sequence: TGTGCCAGCAGCTCGACAGGGTACACAGATACGCAGTATTTT. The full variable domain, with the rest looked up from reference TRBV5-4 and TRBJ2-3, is ETGVTQSPTHLIKTRGQQVTLRCSSQSGHNTVSWYQQALGQGPQFIFQYYREEENGRGNFPPRFSGLQFPNYSSELNVNALELDDSALYLCASSSTGYTDTQYFGPGTRLTVL.

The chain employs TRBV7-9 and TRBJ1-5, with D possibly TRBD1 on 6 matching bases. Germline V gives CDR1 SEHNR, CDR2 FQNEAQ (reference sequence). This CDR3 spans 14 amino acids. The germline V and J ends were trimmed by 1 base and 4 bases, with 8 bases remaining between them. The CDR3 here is CASSLGGGNQPQHF. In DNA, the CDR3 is TGTGCCAGCAGCTTAGGAGGGGGAAATCAGCCCCAGCATTTT.

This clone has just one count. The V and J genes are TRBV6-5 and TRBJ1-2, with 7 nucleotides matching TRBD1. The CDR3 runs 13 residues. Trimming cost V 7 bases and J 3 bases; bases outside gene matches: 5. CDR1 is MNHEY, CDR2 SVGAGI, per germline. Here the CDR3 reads CASKVGQDYGYTF. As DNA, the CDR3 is TGTGCCAGCAAGGTCGGACAGGACTATGGCTACACCTTC.

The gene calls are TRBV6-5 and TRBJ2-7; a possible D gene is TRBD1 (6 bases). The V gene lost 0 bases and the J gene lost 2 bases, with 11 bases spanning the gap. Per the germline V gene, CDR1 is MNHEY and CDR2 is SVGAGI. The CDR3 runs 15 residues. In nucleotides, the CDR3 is TGTGCCAGCAGTTACTCTCAGGGGATAACCTACGAGCAGTACTTC. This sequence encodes CASSYSQGITYEQYF.

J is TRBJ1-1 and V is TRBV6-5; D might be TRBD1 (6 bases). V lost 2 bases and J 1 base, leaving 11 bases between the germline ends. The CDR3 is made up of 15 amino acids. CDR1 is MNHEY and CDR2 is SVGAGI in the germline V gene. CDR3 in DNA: TGTGCCAGCAGTTACCCACAGGGCGGGAACACTGAAGCTTTCTTT. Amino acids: CASSYPQGGNTEAFF.

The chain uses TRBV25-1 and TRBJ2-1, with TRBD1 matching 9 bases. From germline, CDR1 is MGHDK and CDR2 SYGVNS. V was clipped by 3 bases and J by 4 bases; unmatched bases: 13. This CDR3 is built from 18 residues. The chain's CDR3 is CASSEVPGQGPKYNEQFF. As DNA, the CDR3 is TGTGCCAGCAGTGAGGTCCCGGGACAGGGTCCAAAATACAATGAGCAGTTCTTC.

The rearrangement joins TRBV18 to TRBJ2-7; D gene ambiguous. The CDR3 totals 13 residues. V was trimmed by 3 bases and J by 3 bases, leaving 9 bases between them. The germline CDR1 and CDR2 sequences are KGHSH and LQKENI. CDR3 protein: CASSPAQIYEQYF. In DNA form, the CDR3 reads TGTGCCAGCTCACCTGCACAGATCTACGAGCAGTACTTC.

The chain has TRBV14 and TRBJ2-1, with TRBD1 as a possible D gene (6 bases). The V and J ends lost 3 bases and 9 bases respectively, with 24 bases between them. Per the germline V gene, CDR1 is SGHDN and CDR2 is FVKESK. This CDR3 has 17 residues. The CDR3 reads CASSHRPGSALQGEQFF. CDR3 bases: TGTGCCAGCAGCCATCGCCCCGGCAGCGCCTTACAGGGTGAGCAGTTCTTC.